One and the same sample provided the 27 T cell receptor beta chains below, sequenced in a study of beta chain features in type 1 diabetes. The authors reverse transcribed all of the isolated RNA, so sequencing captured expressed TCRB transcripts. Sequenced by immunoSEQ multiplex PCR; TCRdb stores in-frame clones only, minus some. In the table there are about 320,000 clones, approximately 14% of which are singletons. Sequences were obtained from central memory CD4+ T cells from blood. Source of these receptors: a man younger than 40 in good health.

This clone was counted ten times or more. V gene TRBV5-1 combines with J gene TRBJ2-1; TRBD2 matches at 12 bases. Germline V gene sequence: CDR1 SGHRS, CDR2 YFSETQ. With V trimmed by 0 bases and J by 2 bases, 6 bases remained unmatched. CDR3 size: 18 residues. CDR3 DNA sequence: TGCGCCAGCAGCTTGGGACTAGCGGGAGTCGGAACCTACAATGAGCAGTTCTTC. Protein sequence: CASSLGLAGVGTYNEQFF.

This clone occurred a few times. CDR3 loop: CAIGTGGGPPQHF. Here the CDR3 DNA reads TGTGCCATCGGGACAGGGGGCGGTCCGCCCCAGCATTTT. The chain has TRBV6-5 and TRBJ1-5; TRBD1 aligns across 12 bases. V was pared by 10 bases and J by 9 bases, with 7 bases of the junction left unmatched. This CDR3 has 13 residues. CDR1 and CDR2 from the germline V gene are MNHEY and SVGAGI.

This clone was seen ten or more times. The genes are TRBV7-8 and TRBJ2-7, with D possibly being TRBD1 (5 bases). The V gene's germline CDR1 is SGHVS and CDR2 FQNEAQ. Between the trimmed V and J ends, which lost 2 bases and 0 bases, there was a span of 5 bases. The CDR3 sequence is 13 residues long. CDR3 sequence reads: CASSLRGSYEQYV. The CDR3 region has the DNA TGTGCCAGCAGCTTAAGGGGCTCCTACGAGCAGTACGTC.

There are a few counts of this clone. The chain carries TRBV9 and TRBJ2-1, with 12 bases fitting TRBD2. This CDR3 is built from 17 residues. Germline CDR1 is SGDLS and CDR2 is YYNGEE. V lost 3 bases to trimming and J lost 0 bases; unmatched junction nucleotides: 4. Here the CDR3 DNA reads TGTGCCAGCAGCGAAACTAGCGGGGGGCCCTCCTACAATGAGCAGTTCTTC. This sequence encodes CASSETSGGPSYNEQFF.

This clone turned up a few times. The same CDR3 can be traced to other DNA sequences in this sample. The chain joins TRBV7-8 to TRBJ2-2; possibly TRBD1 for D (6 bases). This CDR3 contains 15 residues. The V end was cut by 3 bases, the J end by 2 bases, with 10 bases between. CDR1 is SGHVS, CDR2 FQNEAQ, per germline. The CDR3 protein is CASSLVQGNTGELFF. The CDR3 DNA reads TGTGCCAGCAGCTTGGTACAGGGCAACACCGGGGAGCTGTTTTTT.

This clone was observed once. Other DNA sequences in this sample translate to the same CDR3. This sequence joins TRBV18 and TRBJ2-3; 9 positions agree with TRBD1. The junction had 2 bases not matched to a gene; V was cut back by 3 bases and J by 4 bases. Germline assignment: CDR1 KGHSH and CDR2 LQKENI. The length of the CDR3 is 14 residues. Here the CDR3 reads CASSPTGGSDTQYF. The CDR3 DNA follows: TGTGCCAGCTCACCGACAGGGGGTTCAGATACGCAGTATTTT.

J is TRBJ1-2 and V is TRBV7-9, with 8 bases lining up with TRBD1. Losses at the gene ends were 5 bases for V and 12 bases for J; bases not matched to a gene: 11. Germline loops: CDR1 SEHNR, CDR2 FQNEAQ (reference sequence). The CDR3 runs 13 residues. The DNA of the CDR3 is TGTGCCAGCAGCCATCACCGGGACAGGATCCACACCTTC. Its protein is CASSHHRDRIHTF.

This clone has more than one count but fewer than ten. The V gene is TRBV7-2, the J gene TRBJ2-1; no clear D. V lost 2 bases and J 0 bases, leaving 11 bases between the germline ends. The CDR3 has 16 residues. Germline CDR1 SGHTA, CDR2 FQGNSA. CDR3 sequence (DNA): TGTGCCAGCAGCTTAATACTGCTGAGCTCCTACAATGAGCAGTTCTTC. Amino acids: CASSLILLSSYNEQFF. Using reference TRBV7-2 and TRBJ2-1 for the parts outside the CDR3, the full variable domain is GAGVSQSPSNKVTEKGKDVELRCDPISGHTALYWYRQSLGQGLEFLIYFQGNSAPDKSGLPSDRFSAERTGGSVSTLTIQRTQQEDSAVYLCASSLILLSSYNEQFFGPGTRLTVL.

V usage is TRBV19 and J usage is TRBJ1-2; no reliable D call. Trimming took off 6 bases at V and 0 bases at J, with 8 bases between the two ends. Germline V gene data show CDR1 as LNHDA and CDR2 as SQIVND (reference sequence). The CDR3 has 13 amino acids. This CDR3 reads CASSQRSNYGYTF. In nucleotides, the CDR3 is TGTGCCAGTAGCCAGAGATCTAACTATGGCTACACCTTC.

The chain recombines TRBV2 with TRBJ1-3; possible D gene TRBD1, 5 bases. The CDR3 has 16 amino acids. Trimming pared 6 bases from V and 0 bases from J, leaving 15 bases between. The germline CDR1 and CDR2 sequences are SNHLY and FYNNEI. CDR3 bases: TGTGCCAGCAGACCCCTGGGGGTTGTCTCTGGAAACACCATATATTTT. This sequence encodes CASRPLGVVSGNTIYF.

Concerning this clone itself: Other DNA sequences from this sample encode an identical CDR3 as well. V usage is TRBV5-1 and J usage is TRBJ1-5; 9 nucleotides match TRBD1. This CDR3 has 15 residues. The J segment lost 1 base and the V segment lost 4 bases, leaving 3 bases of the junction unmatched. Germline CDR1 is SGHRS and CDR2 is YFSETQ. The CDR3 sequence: CASSPTGGSNQPQHF. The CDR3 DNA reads TGCGCCAGCAGCCCGACAGGGGGGAGCAATCAGCCCCAGCATTTT.

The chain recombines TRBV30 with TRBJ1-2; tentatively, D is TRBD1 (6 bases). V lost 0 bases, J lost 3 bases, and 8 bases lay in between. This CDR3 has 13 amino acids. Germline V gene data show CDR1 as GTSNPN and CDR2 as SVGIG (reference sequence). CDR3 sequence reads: CAWSVHRDYGYTF. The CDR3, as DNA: TGTGCCTGGAGTGTACACAGGGACTATGGCTACACCTTC.

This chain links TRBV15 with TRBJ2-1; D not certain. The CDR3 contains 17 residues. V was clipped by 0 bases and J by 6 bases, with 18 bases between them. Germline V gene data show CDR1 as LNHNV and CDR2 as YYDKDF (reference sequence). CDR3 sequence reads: CATSRDLGTEYSNEQFF. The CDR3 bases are TGTGCCACCAGCAGAGATCTGGGCACCGAATATTCCAATGAGCAGTTCTTC.

CDR3 nucleotide sequence: TGTGCCATCAGTGAGATGGGACTAGCGGGAGGGCCCAACACCGGGGAGCTGTTTTTT. Amino acids: CAISEMGLAGGPNTGELFF. This rearrangement joins TRBV10-3 to TRBJ2-2, with 16 bases fitting TRBD2. V shed 2 bases and J 2 bases; nucleotides not matched to a gene: 5. CDR3 length equals 19 residues. CDR1 is ENHRY and CDR2 is SYGVKD in the germline V gene.

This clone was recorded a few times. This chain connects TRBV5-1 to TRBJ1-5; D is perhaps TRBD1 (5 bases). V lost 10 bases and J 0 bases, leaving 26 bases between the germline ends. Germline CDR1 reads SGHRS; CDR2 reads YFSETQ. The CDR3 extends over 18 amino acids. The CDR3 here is CAGPLGTATPYSNQPQHF. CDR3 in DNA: TGCGCCGGCCCCTTGGGGACGGCGACTCCCTATAGCAATCAGCCCCAGCATTTT.

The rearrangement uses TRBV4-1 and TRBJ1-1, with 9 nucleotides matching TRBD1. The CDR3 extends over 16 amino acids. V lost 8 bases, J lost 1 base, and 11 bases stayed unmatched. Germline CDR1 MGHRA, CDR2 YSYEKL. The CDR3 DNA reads TGCGCCAGCCACCCTGGGACAGGGATAGCGAACACTGAAGCTTTCTTT. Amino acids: CASHPGTGIANTEAFF.

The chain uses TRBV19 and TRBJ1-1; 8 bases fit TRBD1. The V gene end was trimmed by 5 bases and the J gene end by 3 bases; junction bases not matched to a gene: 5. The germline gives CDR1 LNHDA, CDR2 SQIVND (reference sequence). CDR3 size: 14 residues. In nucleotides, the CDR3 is TGTGCCAGTAGTTCAGGGGGCTTTGACACTGAAGCTTTCTTT. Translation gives CASSSGGFDTEAFF. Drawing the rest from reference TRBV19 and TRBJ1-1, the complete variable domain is DGGITQSPKYLFRKEGQNVTLSCEQNLNHDAMYWYRQDPGQGLRLIYYSQIVNDFQKGDIAEGYSVSREKKESFPLTVTSAQKNPTAFYLCASSSGGFDTEAFFGQGTRLTVV.

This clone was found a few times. Written as DNA, the CDR3 is TGTGCCAGCAGCTTAAGGTTCTCGACAGATACGCAGTATTTT. Its translation: CASSLRFSTDTQYF. The rearrangement joins TRBV7-8 to TRBJ2-3; D call uncertain. Germline V gene data show CDR1 as SGHVS and CDR2 as FQNEAQ. This CDR3 contains 14 residues. V gave up 2 bases and J gave up 3 bases, with 9 bases separating them.

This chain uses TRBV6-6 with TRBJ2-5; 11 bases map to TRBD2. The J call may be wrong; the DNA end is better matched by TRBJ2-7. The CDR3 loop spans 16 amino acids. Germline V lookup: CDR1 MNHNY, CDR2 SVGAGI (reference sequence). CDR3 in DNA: TGTGCCAGCAGTTACAGGCTAGCGGGGGGATCCTACGAGCAGTACTTC. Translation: CASSYRLAGGSYEQYF.

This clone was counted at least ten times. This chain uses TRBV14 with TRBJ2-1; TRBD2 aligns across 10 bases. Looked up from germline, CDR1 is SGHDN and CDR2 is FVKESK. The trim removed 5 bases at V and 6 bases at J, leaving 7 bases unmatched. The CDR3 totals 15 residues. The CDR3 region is CASSSLGLALNEQFF. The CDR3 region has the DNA TGTGCCAGCAGCTCGTTGGGACTAGCGCTCAATGAGCAGTTCTTC.

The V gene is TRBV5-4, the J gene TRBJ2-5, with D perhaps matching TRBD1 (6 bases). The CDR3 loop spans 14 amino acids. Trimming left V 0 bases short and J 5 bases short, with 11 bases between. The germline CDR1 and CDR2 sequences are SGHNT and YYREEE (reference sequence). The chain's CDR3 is CASSLVGAGETQYF. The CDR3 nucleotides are TGTGCCAGCAGCTTGGTGGGGGCTGGGGAGACCCAGTACTTC.

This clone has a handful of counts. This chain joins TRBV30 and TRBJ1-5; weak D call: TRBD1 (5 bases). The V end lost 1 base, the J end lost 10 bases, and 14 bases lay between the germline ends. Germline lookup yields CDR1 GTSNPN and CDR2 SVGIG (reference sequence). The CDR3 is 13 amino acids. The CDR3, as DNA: TGTGCCTGGAGTGCCAATGAAGGGGAACCCCAGCATTTT. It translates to CAWSANEGEPQHF.

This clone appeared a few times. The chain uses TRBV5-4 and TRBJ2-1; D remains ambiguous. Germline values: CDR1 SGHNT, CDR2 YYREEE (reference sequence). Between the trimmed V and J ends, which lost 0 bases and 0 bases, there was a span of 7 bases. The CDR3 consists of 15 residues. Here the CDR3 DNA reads TGTGCCAGCAGCTTGGAACCGGACTCCTACAATGAGCAGTTCTTC. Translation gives CASSLEPDSYNEQFF.

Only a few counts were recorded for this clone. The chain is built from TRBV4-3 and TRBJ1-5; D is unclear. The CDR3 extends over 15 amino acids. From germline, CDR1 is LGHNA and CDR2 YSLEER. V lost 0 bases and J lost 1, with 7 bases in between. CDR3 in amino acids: CASSQDPHSNQPQHF. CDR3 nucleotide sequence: TGCGCCAGCAGCCAAGATCCGCACAGCAATCAGCCCCAGCATTTT.

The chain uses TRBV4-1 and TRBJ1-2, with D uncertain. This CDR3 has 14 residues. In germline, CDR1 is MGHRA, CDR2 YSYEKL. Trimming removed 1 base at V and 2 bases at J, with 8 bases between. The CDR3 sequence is CASSQADLNYGYTF. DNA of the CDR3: TGCGCCAGCAGCCAAGCCGATTTGAACTATGGCTACACCTTC.

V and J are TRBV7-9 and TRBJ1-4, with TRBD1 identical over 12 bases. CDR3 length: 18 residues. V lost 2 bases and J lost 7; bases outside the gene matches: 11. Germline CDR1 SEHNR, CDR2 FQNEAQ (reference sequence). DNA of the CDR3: TGTGCCAGCAGCTTATCTGGGACAGGGGGCGCTTATGGTGAAAAACTGTTTTTT. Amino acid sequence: CASSLSGTGGAYGEKLFF.

As DNA, the CDR3 is TGCAGCGTTGTATGGACTATGGCCACAGATACGCAGTATTTT. Translated, it gives CSVVWTMATDTQYF. This chain connects TRBV29-1 to TRBJ2-3; D perhaps matches TRBD2 (6 bases). CDR1 and CDR2 (germline): SQVTM, ANQGSEA. The CDR3 consists of 14 residues. Trimming took off 4 bases at V and 2 bases at J, with 13 bases between the two ends.